The 13 T cell receptor beta chains below were found in one sample sequenced in a study of shared T cell receptors in the human thymus. TCRdb's table, derived via immunoSEQ multiplex PCR, lists solely in-frame clones and lacks some. The sample records about 380,000 clones, 85% to 95% being singletons. Sequencing input: thymocytes. The receptors shown here come from a human donor.

V is TRBV4-3 and J is TRBJ1-6; D not certain. Germline values: CDR1 LGHNA, CDR2 YSLEER. Trimming cost V 0 bases and J 0 bases, with 15 bases left between them. The CDR3 has 19 amino acids. CDR3 sequence: CASSQEKWWGRSYNSPLHF. The CDR3 DNA reads as TGCGCCAGCAGCCAAGAAAAATGGTGGGGTCGCTCCTATAATTCACCCCTCCACTTT.

The genes are TRBV18 and TRBJ2-1, with TRBD2 identical over 13 bases. Germline V CDR1 and CDR2: KGHSH, LQKENI. The CDR3 covers 18 residues. V shed 1 base and J 2 bases; nucleotides not matched to a gene: 5. The DNA for the CDR3 is TGTGCCAGCTCACCACGGACTAGCGGGAGCCTTCCCTACAATGAGCAGTTCTTC. Translated, it gives CASSPRTSGSLPYNEQFF.

This chain connects TRBV7-9 to TRBJ2-2, with no clear D. Germline CDR1 is SEHNR and CDR2 is FQNEAQ (reference sequence). V lost 4 bases and J lost 5, with 8 bases in between. The CDR3 has 13 amino acids. CDR3 DNA: TGTGCCAGCAGCTCCGCAGAGACCGGGGAGCTGTTTTTT. Encoded protein: CASSSAETGELFF. Combining the CDR3 with reference TRBV7-9 and TRBJ2-2 gives the whole variable domain DTGVSQNPRHKITKRGQNVTFRCDPISEHNRLYWYRQTLGQGPEFLTYFQNEAQLEKSRLLSDRFSAERPKGSFSTLEIQRTEQGDSAMYLCASSSAETGELFFGEGSRLTVL.

This clone occurred once. The rearrangement links TRBV19 to TRBJ2-1, with TRBD2 matching 12 bases. Germline V gene data show CDR1 as LNHDA and CDR2 as SQIVND (reference sequence). CDR3 length: 17 amino acids. Losses at the gene ends were 0 bases for V and 3 bases for J; bases not matched to a gene: 3. Here the CDR3 DNA reads TGTGCCAGTAGTATAGATCTAGCGGGAGGGTTCTACAATGAGCAGTTCTTC. Residues: CASSIDLAGGFYNEQFF.

This clone was seen only a few times. The V gene is TRBV14, the J gene TRBJ2-7; possible D gene TRBD1, 5 bases. V gave up 3 bases and J gave up 4 bases, with 13 bases separating them. Germline CDR1 is SGHDN and CDR2 is FVKESK. The CDR3 has 14 residues. CDR3 loop: CASSHELQVYEQYF. The DNA for the CDR3 is TGTGCCAGCAGCCATGAATTACAGGTGTACGAGCAGTACTTC.

The chain has TRBV27 and TRBJ2-2; D possibly corresponds to TRBD1 (6 bases). The CDR3 has 17 amino acids. The V gene lost 3 bases and the J gene lost 1 base, with 15 bases spanning the gap. Germline V gives CDR1 MNHEY, CDR2 SMNVEV (reference sequence). Here the CDR3 reads CASSFSKVTGNTGELFF. CDR3 coding DNA: TGTGCCAGCAGTTTTAGTAAAGTGACAGGGAACACCGGGGAGCTGTTTTTT.

The sample holds one count of this clone. The chain couples TRBV5-1 to TRBJ1-1; 7 nucleotides align to TRBD1. This CDR3 comprises 19 residues. J lost 4 bases, V lost 1 base, and 19 bases had no gene match. From germline, CDR1 is SGHRS and CDR2 YFSETQ. The DNA for the CDR3 is TGCGCCAGCAGCTTGCACAAACCACCGGGACAGAAAATTGGCACTGAAGCTTTCTTT. Encoded protein: CASSLHKPPGQKIGTEAFF.

The V gene is TRBV28, the J gene TRBJ1-1; D might be TRBD1 (5 bases). V gave up 6 bases and J gave up 2 bases, with 16 bases separating them. CDR1 is MDHEN, CDR2 SYDVKM, per germline. The CDR3 extends over 15 amino acids. As DNA, the CDR3 is TGTGCCAGCAGCTCGGCGGGGGGAGGCAACACTGAAGCTTTCTTT. It is translated as CASSSAGGGNTEAFF.

The gene calls are TRBV4-2 and TRBJ2-3; D is possibly TRBD1 (5 bases). The germline V and J ends were trimmed by 1 base and 4 bases, with 24 bases remaining between them. CDR3 length equals 19 residues. The germline V gene has CDR1 LGHNA and CDR2 YNFKEQ. The CDR3 DNA sequence: TGTGCCAGCAGCCAAGGAAGCGTTGTGGGGCCTCGAAGCCCAGATACGCAGTATTTT. It specifies CASSQGSVVGPRSPDTQYF.

The chain links TRBV28 to TRBJ1-1, with TRBD1 as a possible D gene (6 bases). This CDR3 has 14 amino acids. CDR1 is MDHEN and CDR2 is SYDVKM in the germline V gene. V was shortened by 2 bases and J by 6 bases, with 13 bases between the two germline ends. CDR3 bases: TGTGCCAGCAGTTTAGCGGGGGCGCGAGCTGAAGCTTTCTTT. Translating gives CASSLAGARAEAFF.

This rearrangement joins TRBV13 to TRBJ1-5; no definite D call. Trimming removed 5 bases from V and 0 bases from J, with 5 bases in between. The CDR3 is 13 amino acids. Germline lookup yields CDR1 PRHDT and CDR2 FYEKMQ (reference sequence). The CDR3 region has the DNA TGTGCCAGCAGCCGTAATAGCAATCAGCCCCAGCATTTT. Amino acid sequence: CASSRNSNQPQHF.

The chain uses TRBV6-5 and TRBJ1-1; D remains unclear. Trimming removed 4 bases from V and 11 bases from J, with 14 bases in between. CDR1 and CDR2 (germline): MNHEY, SVGAGI. CDR3 length: 12 residues. CDR3 sequence (DNA): TGTGCCAGCAGTTCGCCTACATCTTACGCTTTCTTT. Its protein is CASSSPTSYAFF.

This clone was seen a single time. V usage is TRBV6-1 and J usage is TRBJ2-5; the D gene is possibly TRBD1 (6 bases). The CDR3 is made up of 13 amino acids. V was pared by 10 bases and J by 1 base, with 13 bases between. Germline values: CDR1 MNHNS, CDR2 SASEGT. The CDR3 loop is CATATGSQETQYF. In DNA form, the CDR3 reads TGTGCCACCGCAACAGGGTCCCAAGAGACCCAGTACTTC.